These T cell receptor beta chains were read from a single sample in a study of a mutant IDH1 vaccine in newly diagnosed glioma. Produced via immunoSEQ multiplex PCR; TCRdb's table is partial and in-frame only. The data show approximately 81,000 clones, 65% to 90% seen once. These receptors have no identified antigens. The sequences come from PBMCs, collected from a glioma patient whose treatment included an IDH1 peptide vaccine. All receptors come from a man aged 30-40 years with glioma. Some clones in this sample may be carry-over from other donors' samples. Each CDR3 is given with its conserved first and last residue. D genes are given only for firm matches. The size entry is marked missing in some rows and otherwise reads once, few, many or a size class.

>TRBV7-9|.|TRBD2|TRBJ2-1
TGTGCCAGCAGCCCCCGGACTAGCGGGAGGGTCAATGAGCAGTTCTTC
CASSPRTSGRVNEQFF
>TRBV5-6|once|.|TRBJ2-1
TGTGCCAGCAGCCGCCCCCTAGGCAATGAGCAGTTCTTC
CASSRPLGNEQFF
>TRBV5-1|.|.|TRBJ2-2
TGCGCCAGCAGCTTGGGACAGCCCAACACCGGGGAGCTGTTTTTT
CASSLGQPNTGELFF
>TRBV27|.|TRBD1|TRBJ2-5
TGTGCCAGCAGTCCACAACAGGGGCTGCGGGAGACCCAGTACTTC
CASSPQQGLRETQYF
>TRBV5-1|.|TRBD1|TRBJ2-1
TGCGCCAGCAGCGGCGGGGGACAGGGCTACAATGAGCAGTTCTTC
CASSGGGQGYNEQFF
>TRBV6-5|.|.|TRBJ1-1
TGTGCCAGCAGTTACTCGATGTGGGGGGGTGAACCTTTCTTT
CASSYSMWGGEPFF
>TRBV2|.|.|TRBJ2-3
TGTGCCAGCACCATTAGAACAGATACGCAGTATTTT
CASTIRTDTQYF
>TRBV4-2|once|.|TRBJ2-5
TGTGCCAGCAGCCAAGATTGGGGTGGGGAGACCCAGTACTTC
CASSQDWGGETQYF
>TRBV27|.|TRBD2|TRBJ2-1
TGTGCCAGCAGTTTATCGGCGGGGGATGAGCAGTTCTTC
CASSLSAGDEQFF
>TRBV5-1|.|TRBD1|TRBJ2-7
TGCGCCAGCAGCGCACAGGGGGCTAGGTACGAGCAGTACTTC
CASSAQGARYEQYF
>TRBV11-3|.|TRBD2|TRBJ2-7
TGTGCCAGCAGCTGGGAGATAGCGGGAGGAATACGAAACGAGCAGTACTTC
CASSWEIAGGIRNEQYF
>TRBV14|.|.|TRBJ1-2
TGTGACAGCAGCCAAGGGCAGGGGTGGCATGGCTACACCTTC
CDSSQGQGWHGYTF
>TRBV9|.|.|TRBJ1-2
TGTGCCAGCAGCGTAGGAGGAGGCACTAACTATGGCTACACCTTC
CASSVGGGTNYGYTF
>TRBV21-1|.|.|TRBJ1-3
TGTGCCAGCAGCAAAGGCAGGGAATGCTCTGGAAACACCATATATTTT
CASSKGRECSGNTIYF
>TRBV30|.|.|TRBJ1-4
TGTGCCTGGAGTGTAAAAGGGGACAATGAAAAACTGTTTTTT
CAWSVKGDNEKLFF
>TRBV29-1|.|.|TRBJ2-1
TGCAGCCTCGGGACACGCCATGAGCAGTTCTTC
CSLGTRHEQFF
>TRBV5-4|.|.|TRBJ2-3
TGTGCCAGCAGCCCCCCAGATTCCACAGATACGCAGTATTTT
CASSPPDSTDTQYF
>TRBV7-2|.|.|TRBJ2-1
TGTGCCAGCAGCTTTTTGGACAATGAGCAGTTCTTC
CASSFLDNEQFF
>TRBV4-3|.|.|TRBJ2-7
TGCGCCAGCAGCCAAGGTGCGGACTACGAGCAGTACTTC
CASSQGADYEQYF
>TRBV29-1|.|.|TRBJ2-2
TGCAGCGTTGGGACGGGGACGAACACCGGGGAGCTGTTTTTT
CSVGTGTNTGELFF
>TRBV5-4|.|TRBD2|TRBJ2-7
TGTGCCAGCAGCTCCGGGTCGGGGGGGCCCTCGTACGAGCAGTACTTC
CASSSGSGGPSYEQYF
>TRBV28|.|.|TRBJ1-1
TGTGCCAGCAGTTTAGGGAACACTGAAGCTTTCTTT
CASSLGNTEAFF
>TRBV4-1|.|TRBD2|TRBJ2-3
TGCGCCAGCAGCCAAGTCGGACTAGCGGGGGGTCGAGATACGCAGTATTTT
CASSQVGLAGGRDTQYF
>TRBV9|.|.|TRBJ1-6
TGTGCCAGCAGCCCCAGGTTGGGTATGGATTCACCCCTCCACTTT
CASSPRLGMDSPLHF